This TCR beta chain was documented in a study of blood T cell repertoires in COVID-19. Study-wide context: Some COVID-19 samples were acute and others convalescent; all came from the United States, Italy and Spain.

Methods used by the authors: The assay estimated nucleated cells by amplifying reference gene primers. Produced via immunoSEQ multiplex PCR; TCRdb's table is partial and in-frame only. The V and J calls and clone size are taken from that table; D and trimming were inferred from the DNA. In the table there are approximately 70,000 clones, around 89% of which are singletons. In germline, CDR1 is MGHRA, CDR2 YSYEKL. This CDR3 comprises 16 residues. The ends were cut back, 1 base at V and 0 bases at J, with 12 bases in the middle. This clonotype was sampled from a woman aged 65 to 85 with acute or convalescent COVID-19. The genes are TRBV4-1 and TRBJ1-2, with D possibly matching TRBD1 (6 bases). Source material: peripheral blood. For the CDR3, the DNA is TGCGCCAGCAGCCAAGTGGGGACACCCTCTAACTATGGCTACACCTTC. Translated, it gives CASSQVGTPSNYGYTF.